Listed below are T cell receptor beta chains from one sample, sequenced in a study of Graves' ophthalmopathy and Graves' hyperthyroidism. TCRdb reprocessed the multiplex PCR reads with MiXCR, giving one entry per CDR3 protein. This sample has roughly 410,000 distinct CDR3 sequences; 15% to 19% occur once, and the top ten carry about 7%. Source material: peripheral blood. These receptors originate from a woman between 18 and 30 years old with stable Graves' hyperthyroidism. The CDR3 runs from the conserved cysteine through the conserved F or W. Each record gives: J gene, V gene, clone size, D gene, CDR3 DNA, CDR3 protein. A D gene is named only where the DNA matches it firmly. Size is omitted from some rows. Given values are once, few, many or a class for expanded clones.

j_gene: TRBJ1-5; v_gene: TRBV5-1; abundance: .; d_gene: .; CDR3nt: TGCGCCAGCAGGGTGGGGGAGGGTAGCAATCAGCCCCAGCATTTT; CDR3aa: CASRVGEGSNQPQHF
j_gene: TRBJ2-2; v_gene: TRBV7-7; abundance: .; d_gene: .; CDR3nt: TGTGCTAGCAGCTTGCGAACCCCGGGACCCAACACCGGGGAGCTGTTTTTT; CDR3aa: CASSLRTPGPNTGELFF
j_gene: TRBJ1-2; v_gene: TRBV5-1; abundance: many; d_gene: TRBD1; CDR3nt: TGCGCCAGCACCTCGGACAGGAACTATGGCTACACCTTC; CDR3aa: CASTSDRNYGYTF
j_gene: TRBJ1-5; v_gene: TRBV6-5; abundance: .; d_gene: .; CDR3nt: TGTGCCAGCAGTTACGGTCCCTTCAATCAGCCCCAGCATTTT; CDR3aa: CASSYGPFNQPQHF
j_gene: TRBJ1-1; v_gene: TRBV30; abundance: .; d_gene: .; CDR3nt: TGTGCCTGGAGGGCACGGGTTAGGGGCACTGAAGCTTTCTTT; CDR3aa: CAWRARVRGTEAFF
j_gene: TRBJ2-2; v_gene: TRBV5-1; abundance: .; d_gene: .; CDR3nt: TGCGCCAGCAGCTTGGGGCCCGCGGTCGGGGAGCTGTTTTTT; CDR3aa: CASSLGPAVGELFF
j_gene: TRBJ1-1; v_gene: TRBV6-5; abundance: many; d_gene: TRBD1; CDR3nt: TGTGCCAGCAGGCACAGGGGGCAGGAAGCTTTCTTT; CDR3aa: CASRHRGQEAFF
j_gene: TRBJ1-1; v_gene: TRBV9; abundance: .; d_gene: .; CDR3nt: TGTGCCAGCAGCGCCTATCTATCCTTGAACACTGAAGCTTTCTTT; CDR3aa: CASSAYLSLNTEAFF
j_gene: TRBJ2-7; v_gene: TRBV6-1; abundance: many; d_gene: TRBD2; CDR3nt: TGTGCCAGCAGAGGACTAGCGGGGGCCATCTACGAGCAGTACTTC; CDR3aa: CASRGLAGAIYEQYF
j_gene: TRBJ1-5; v_gene: TRBV6-1; abundance: many; d_gene: .; CDR3nt: TGTGCCAGCAGTGAACCCTTCTATCAGCCCCAGCATTTT; CDR3aa: CASSEPFYQPQHF
j_gene: TRBJ1-5; v_gene: TRBV28; abundance: many; d_gene: .; CDR3nt: TGTGCCAGCAGTTTCCGCGGGACTTATAGCAATCAGCCCCAGCATTTT; CDR3aa: CASSFRGTYSNQPQHF
j_gene: TRBJ1-2; v_gene: TRBV25-1; abundance: many; d_gene: TRBD1; CDR3nt: TGTGCCAGCAGCAGGCTCTCTGGACAGGGGGGATTCTATGGCTACACCTTC; CDR3aa: CASSRLSGQGGFYGYTF
j_gene: TRBJ2-5; v_gene: TRBV25-1; abundance: many; d_gene: .; CDR3nt: TGTGCCAGCAGTTCCCGGGCGGGACAGAGGGAGACCCAGTACTTC; CDR3aa: CASSSRAGQRETQYF
j_gene: TRBJ1-1; v_gene: TRBV13; abundance: many; d_gene: .; CDR3nt: TGTGCCAGCAGCCCCGGGAGTCCCCGTCTCGTGACTGAAGCTTTCTTT; CDR3aa: CASSPGSPRLVTEAFF
j_gene: TRBJ2-7; v_gene: TRBV2; abundance: many; d_gene: .; CDR3nt: TGTGCCAGCATGCGAGAAGGGTACGAGCAGTACTTC; CDR3aa: CASMREGYEQYF
j_gene: TRBJ2-7; v_gene: TRBV20-1; abundance: many; d_gene: TRBD2; CDR3nt: TGCAGTGCTAGAGACCCTAGGGGCGGGGGGGCGGACGAGCAGTACTTC; CDR3aa: CSARDPRGGGADEQYF
j_gene: TRBJ1-2; v_gene: TRBV20-1; abundance: .; d_gene: .; CDR3nt: TGCAGTGCTAGGGGCCTTGGTGGTGGTGGCTACACCTTC; CDR3aa: CSARGLGGGGYTF
j_gene: TRBJ2-2; v_gene: TRBV6-1; abundance: many; d_gene: .; CDR3nt: TGTGCCAGCAGCGATGGGACTTGGGGCGGGGAGCTGTTTTTT; CDR3aa: CASSDGTWGGELFF
j_gene: TRBJ2-7; v_gene: TRBV7-3; abundance: .; d_gene: TRBD1; CDR3nt: TGTGCCAGCAGCTTGTCCGGGACAGCCCACTACGAGCAGTACTTC; CDR3aa: CASSLSGTAHYEQYF
j_gene: TRBJ2-2; v_gene: TRBV10-3; abundance: many; d_gene: .; CDR3nt: TGTGCCATCAGTGAGTCCTCAACTACAAACACCGGGGAGCTGTTTTTT; CDR3aa: CAISESSTTNTGELFF
j_gene: TRBJ1-5; v_gene: TRBV4-1; abundance: many; d_gene: .; CDR3nt: TGCGCCAGCAGCCAAGGTTCGTCAGCCAATCTTGATCAGCCCCAGCATTTT; CDR3aa: CASSQGSSANLDQPQHF
j_gene: TRBJ1-4; v_gene: TRBV4-1; abundance: few; d_gene: .; CDR3nt: TGCGCCAGCAGCCAAGTTGCAACTAATGAAAAACTGTTTTTT; CDR3aa: CASSQVATNEKLFF
j_gene: TRBJ1-2; v_gene: TRBV6-5; abundance: many; d_gene: .; CDR3nt: TGTGCCAGCAGTTACCCGACGGGGGGCGGCTACACCTTC; CDR3aa: CASSYPTGGGYTF
j_gene: TRBJ1-6; v_gene: TRBV6-5; abundance: .; d_gene: .; CDR3nt: TGTGCCAGCAGTTGGGGGCAGTGGAATTCACCCCTCCACTTT; CDR3aa: CASSWGQWNSPLHF
j_gene: TRBJ1-5; v_gene: TRBV6-5; abundance: many; d_gene: .; CDR3nt: TGTGCCAGCAGTTACTCGGGCCACAATCAGCCCCAGCATTTT; CDR3aa: CASSYSGHNQPQHF
j_gene: TRBJ2-7; v_gene: TRBV4-1; abundance: .; d_gene: .; CDR3nt: TGCGCCAGCAGCCAAGAGTTTCGTCCGGCCTACGAGCAGTACTTC; CDR3aa: CASSQEFRPAYEQYF
j_gene: TRBJ2-2; v_gene: TRBV12-3/TRBV12-4; abundance: many; d_gene: TRBD2; CDR3nt: TGTGCCAGCAGTAGTACTAGCGGGATGAACACCGGGGAGCTGTTTTTT; CDR3aa: CASSSTSGMNTGELFF
j_gene: TRBJ2-7; v_gene: TRBV27; abundance: many; d_gene: TRBD1; CDR3nt: TGTGCCAGCAGTTCCTGGGACAGGGAAAACGAGCAGTACTTC; CDR3aa: CASSSWDRENEQYF
j_gene: TRBJ2-7; v_gene: TRBV19; abundance: many; d_gene: .; CDR3nt: TGTGCCAGTAGTATGAAGGACAGTAACTACGAGCAGTACTTC; CDR3aa: CASSMKDSNYEQYF
j_gene: TRBJ2-5; v_gene: TRBV12-3/TRBV12-4; abundance: many; d_gene: .; CDR3nt: TGTGCCAGCAGTTTACCCCGGTGGGGGGAACAAGAGACCCAGTACTTC; CDR3aa: CASSLPRWGEQETQYF
j_gene: TRBJ1-5; v_gene: TRBV6-4; abundance: many; d_gene: TRBD1; CDR3nt: TGTGCCAGCAGTCGGAGGGACAGGGCTCGCAATCAGCCCCAGCATTTT; CDR3aa: CASSRRDRARNQPQHF
j_gene: TRBJ2-5; v_gene: TRBV7-2; abundance: .; d_gene: .; CDR3nt: TGTGCCAGCACTCGAGCTAGCCAAGAGACCCAGTACTTC; CDR3aa: CASTRASQETQYF
j_gene: TRBJ2-5; v_gene: TRBV6-5; abundance: many; d_gene: .; CDR3nt: TGTGCCAGCAGTTACCGTACGGACAGCCAAGAGACCCAGTACTTC; CDR3aa: CASSYRTDSQETQYF
j_gene: TRBJ2-2; v_gene: TRBV12-3/TRBV12-4; abundance: .; d_gene: .; CDR3nt: TGTGCCAGCAGTTTGGGGGCCAGGAACACCGGGGAGCTGTTTTTT; CDR3aa: CASSLGARNTGELFF
j_gene: TRBJ2-7; v_gene: TRBV12-3/TRBV12-4; abundance: .; d_gene: .; CDR3nt: TGTGCCAGCAGTTTAGCGGGTGTCACCTACGAGCAGTACTTC; CDR3aa: CASSLAGVTYEQYF
j_gene: TRBJ2-7; v_gene: TRBV4-1; abundance: many; d_gene: TRBD1; CDR3nt: TGCGCCAGCAGCCGGGGGGACAGGCCCTACGAGCAGTACTTC; CDR3aa: CASSRGDRPYEQYF
j_gene: TRBJ2-4; v_gene: TRBV5-1; abundance: .; d_gene: TRBD1; CDR3nt: TGCGCCAGCAGCTTGGGACAGGGGGAAAACATTCAGTACTTC; CDR3aa: CASSLGQGENIQYF
j_gene: TRBJ2-7; v_gene: TRBV24-1; abundance: many; d_gene: .; CDR3nt: TGTGCCACCAGTGATCTGGTCATGCGGACTCAGTACTTC; CDR3aa: CATSDLVMRTQYF
j_gene: TRBJ1-1; v_gene: TRBV6-5; abundance: .; d_gene: .; CDR3nt: TGTGCCAGCAGTTACCGGGCGGAGAACACTGAAGCTTTCTTT; CDR3aa: CASSYRAENTEAFF
j_gene: TRBJ1-5; v_gene: TRBV6-1; abundance: many; d_gene: .; CDR3nt: TGTGCCAGCAGTGGGGGTGCCAATCAGCCCCAGCATTTT; CDR3aa: CASSGGANQPQHF
j_gene: TRBJ2-7; v_gene: TRBV10-3; abundance: many; d_gene: .; CDR3nt: TGTGCCATCAGTGAGTCGGGTGGGGCCGGCTACGAGCAGTACTTC; CDR3aa: CAISESGGAGYEQYF
j_gene: TRBJ1-6; v_gene: TRBV7-2; abundance: many; d_gene: .; CDR3nt: TGTGCCAGCAGCTTACAGGGGAATTCACCCCTCCACTTT; CDR3aa: CASSLQGNSPLHF
j_gene: TRBJ2-2; v_gene: TRBV20-1; abundance: many; d_gene: .; CDR3nt: TGCAGTGCTAGCTGGGGCGGGGAGCTGTTTTTT; CDR3aa: CSASWGGELFF
j_gene: TRBJ1-3; v_gene: TRBV20-1; abundance: many; d_gene: TRBD1; CDR3nt: TGCAGTGCTAGGGGGGACAGCTCTGGAAACACCATATATTTT; CDR3aa: CSARGDSSGNTIYF